This entry lists 17 T cell receptor beta chains sequenced from one sample in a study of radiotherapy plus CTLA-4 blockade in lung cancer. The table came from immunoSEQ multiplex PCR; TCRdb's copy has only in-frame clones and leaves some out. This table holds about 60,000 clones, around 80% found once. The sample in question was peripheral blood, obtained from a patient treated with radiotherapy plus ipilimumab. The receptor source for this set is a human donor with non-small cell lung cancer who had a partial response to radiotherapy plus ipilimumab.

The chain links TRBV7-9 to TRBJ1-1; D gene uncertain. Per the germline V gene, CDR1 is SEHNR and CDR2 is FQNEAQ (reference sequence). The V end was cut by 3 bases, the J end by 6 bases, with 8 bases between. The CDR3 consists of 12 residues. This chain's CDR3 is CASSFSGAEAFF. CDR3 coding DNA: TGTGCCAGCAGCTTTTCCGGGGCTGAAGCTTTCTTT.

J is TRBJ2-2 and V is TRBV9; 8 bases agree with TRBD1. This CDR3 is 14 amino acids long. Germline V gene lookup returns CDR1 SGDLS and CDR2 YYNGEE. Trimming at V came to 8 bases and at J to 6 bases, leaving 9 bases not matched to a gene. DNA of the CDR3: TGTGCCAGTCAGGGGCAGGGGGCCTCCGGGGAGCTGTTTTTT. Translating gives CASQGQGASGELFF.

This sequence joins TRBV7-6 and TRBJ1-2; the D is unclear. The CDR3 has 12 amino acids. Germline values: CDR1 SGHVS, CDR2 FNYEAQ. Trimming stripped 4 bases from V and 0 bases from J, with 3 bases between. The CDR3 loop is CASSSTNYGYTF. In DNA, the CDR3 is TGTGCCAGCAGCTCCACTAACTATGGCTACACCTTC.

This clone has only a few counts. This sequence joins TRBV11-2 and TRBJ2-7, with TRBD2 as a possible D gene (5 bases). CDR1 and CDR2 from the germline V gene are SGHAT and FQNNGV. The CDR3 contains 12 residues. Trimming cost V 5 bases and J 2 bases, with 7 bases left between them. The CDR3 protein is CASSRGTYEQYF. The DNA of the CDR3 is TGTGCCAGCAGCAGAGGGACCTACGAGCAGTACTTC. The full variable domain, in which reference TRBV11-2 and TRBJ2-7 provide the parts outside the CDR3, is EAGVAQSPRYKIIEKRQSVAFWCNPISGHATLYWYQQILGQGPKLLIQFQNNGVVDDSQLPKDRFSAERLKGVDSTLKIQPAKLEDSAVYLCASSRGTYEQYFGPGTRLTVT.

The rearrangement uses TRBV11-2 and TRBJ2-4, with 12 bases matching TRBD1. Trimming cost V 2 bases and J 7 bases; bases outside gene matches: 3. CDR1 is SGHAT and CDR2 is FQNNGV in the germline V gene. This CDR3 is 15 amino acids long. CDR3 region: CASSLLGQGANIQYF. The CDR3 DNA is TGTGCCAGCAGCTTACTGGGACAGGGGGCTAACATTCAGTACTTC.

This rearrangement joins TRBV5-1 to TRBJ1-2, with 7 nucleotides matching TRBD1. Trimming took 3 bases from V and 4 from J; bases not matched to a gene: 18. The germline CDR1 and CDR2 sequences are SGHRS and YFSETQ. The CDR3 extends over 18 amino acids. CDR3 sequence: CASSSNPTKIQGLYGYTF. As DNA, the CDR3 is TGCGCCAGCAGCTCAAACCCCACTAAGATACAGGGGCTCTATGGCTACACCTTC.

The rearrangement uses TRBV19 and TRBJ2-5; possible D gene TRBD2, 5 bases. Germline-derived CDR1 and CDR2 are LNHDA and SQIVND (reference sequence). Trimming pared 5 bases from V and 1 base from J, leaving 20 bases between. The CDR3 consists of 17 residues. The CDR3 sequence: CASSPGMSSRGQETQYF. CDR3 nucleotide sequence: TGTGCCAGTAGTCCCGGGATGTCTAGCCGGGGCCAAGAGACCCAGTACTTC. Based on the CDR3 plus reference TRBV19 and TRBJ2-5, the full variable domain is DGGITQSPKYLFRKEGQNVTLSCEQNLNHDAMYWYRQDPGQGLRLIYYSQIVNDFQKGDIAEGYSVSREKKESFPLTVTSAQKNPTAFYLCASSPGMSSRGQETQYFGPGTRLLVL.

V is TRBV5-1 and J is TRBJ1-3; 7 nucleotides agree with TRBD1. V lost 0 bases and J lost 1; bases outside the gene matches: 7. CDR1 and CDR2 from the germline V gene are SGHRS and YFSETQ. This CDR3 contains 17 residues. CDR3 loop: CASSLEGAAGSGNTIYF. Here the CDR3 DNA reads TGCGCCAGCAGCTTGGAGGGGGCCGCGGGATCTGGAAACACCATATATTTT.

This clone has only one observation. This chain uses TRBV19 with TRBJ2-1; D remains unclear. The V and J ends lost 6 bases and 5 bases respectively, with 17 bases between them. Germline V CDR1 and CDR2: LNHDA, SQIVND (reference sequence). There are 15 residues in the CDR3. For the CDR3, the DNA is TGTGCCAGTAGGAATAACCCGCTTCGGGACAATGAGCAGTTCTTC. This sequence encodes CASRNNPLRDNEQFF.

The chain combines TRBV13 with TRBJ2-3, with 10 nucleotides matching TRBD2. The CDR3 length is 15 residues. Germline loops: CDR1 PRHDT, CDR2 FYEKMQ (reference sequence). V was clipped by 4 bases and J by 2 bases; unmatched bases: 3. Written as DNA, the CDR3 is TGTGCCAGCAGCTATAGCGGGGGGTTCACAGATACGCAGTATTTT. Its translation: CASSYSGGFTDTQYF. The variable domain in full, completed from reference TRBV13 and TRBJ2-3, reads AAGVIQSPRHLIKEKRETATLKCYPIPRHDTVYWYQQGPGQDPQFLISFYEKMQSDKGSIPDRFSAQQFSDYHSELNMSSLELGDSALYFCASSYSGGFTDTQYFGPGTRLTVL.

This clone was observed once. The chain is built from TRBV6-5 and TRBJ2-2, with 7 bases that match TRBD1. The CDR3 has 14 amino acids. V shed 6 bases, J shed 3 bases, and the junction held 4 bases outside the gene matches. Germline V gene lookup returns CDR1 MNHEY and CDR2 SVGAGI. The CDR3 here is CASSAGTDTGELFF. CDR3 in DNA: TGTGCCAGCAGCGCCGGGACAGACACCGGGGAGCTGTTTTTT.

V gene TRBV2 combines with J gene TRBJ2-5; 9 bases are shared with TRBD1. The J call is doubtful: the DNA matches TRBJ2-7 better. Per germline, CDR1 SNHLY and CDR2 FYNNEI. The CDR3 runs 14 residues. This chain's CDR3 is CASTKGTGTYEQYF. CDR3 in DNA: TGTGCCAGCACTAAGGGGACAGGGACCTACGAGCAGTACTTC.

The rearrangement links TRBV15 to TRBJ2-7, with D tentatively TRBD1 (5 bases). Per the germline V gene, CDR1 is LNHNV and CDR2 is YYDKDF (reference sequence). V gave up 1 base and J gave up 3 bases, with 16 bases separating them. The CDR3 length is 16 residues. CDR3 DNA sequence: TGTGCCACCAGCAGAGGCGTCCAGGGAAGGGGCTACGAGCAGTACTTC. Protein product: CATSRGVQGRGYEQYF.

The chain recombines TRBV6-5 with TRBJ1-1, with D possibly TRBD1 on 6 matching bases. Germline CDR1 reads MNHEY; CDR2 reads SVGAGI. V was trimmed by 6 bases and J by 6 bases, leaving 14 bases between them. The CDR3 covers 13 residues. The CDR3 DNA reads TGTGCCAGCAGACCGAGGGGGGGACCTGAAGCTTTCTTT. Its protein product is CASRPRGGPEAFF.

A few counts support this clone. The rearrangement joins TRBV4-1 to TRBJ2-4; TRBD1 might be the D (6 bases). This CDR3 is built from 15 residues. Germline V gene sequence: CDR1 MGHRA, CDR2 YSYEKL. The V end lost 0 bases, the J end lost 8 bases, and 14 bases lay between the germline ends. Here the CDR3 DNA reads TGCGCCAGCAGCCAAGAATCAGGGGTTTGGGACATTCAGTACTTC. Translation: CASSQESGVWDIQYF.

CDR3 amino acids: CSVDPPLAGGQSTDTQYF. DNA for the CDR3: TGCAGCGTTGATCCCCCACTAGCGGGGGGACAGAGCACAGATACGCAGTATTTT. The chain employs TRBV29-1 and TRBJ2-3; 12 bases agree with TRBD2. Germline V gives CDR1 SQVTM, CDR2 ANQGSEA. CDR3 length equals 18 residues. After removal of 3 bases from V and 0 bases from J, the junction contained 10 bases not matched to a gene.

The chain carries TRBV7-3 and TRBJ2-5, with 11 bases identical to TRBD2. Germline CDR1 is SGHTA and CDR2 is FQGTGA. The length of the CDR3 is 14 residues. V was clipped by 5 bases and J by 5 bases; unmatched bases: 4. The CDR3 nucleotides read TGTGCCAGCAGCCCTAGCGGGGGGTTCGAGACCCAGTACTTC. This translates into CASSPSGGFETQYF.